This record concerns one T cell receptor beta chain sequence. This sample was included in a study of blood T cell repertoires in COVID-19. Study as a whole: Material from acute and convalescent COVID-19 was sourced from the United States, Italy and Spain. T cells, B-cell-depleted T cells, or PBMCs provided the cDNA or gDNA that served as material.

As originally analysed: Counts of nucleated cells, estimated from reference gene primer amplification, were obtained. Assay used: immunoSEQ multiplex PCR; TCRdb lists only in-frame clones, some missing. V, J and clone size were drawn from that table, and D and trimming were deduced from the DNA. This sample has about 55,000 clones, with about nine tenths found just once. J gave up 7 bases and V 0 bases, and 6 bases lay outside the gene matches. The CDR3 spans 16 residues. In germline, CDR1 is KGHSH, CDR2 LQKENI. The source is a man in his forties with acute or convalescent COVID-19. The sequenced sample consisted of peripheral blood. The genes are TRBV18 and TRBJ2-1; 10 bases agree with TRBD2. CDR3 bases: TGTGCCAGCTCACCACCGATTCTAGCGGGAGTAAATGAGCAGTTCTTC. Translated: CASSPPILAGVNEQFF.